This TCR beta chain was retrieved from a study of somatic mutations in cytotoxic T cells in rheumatoid arthritis. TCRdb's table, derived via immunoSEQ multiplex PCR, lists solely in-frame clones and lacks some. Here the sample spans 12,000 or so clones, around 86% being singletons. A remark on this clone: Other DNA sequences in the same sample also yield this CDR3.

Trimming removed 3 bases from V and 4 bases from J; junction bases left unmatched: 9. Germline loops: CDR1 MDHEN, CDR2 SYDVKM. This CDR3 has 17 residues. The origin of this receptor is a woman aged 55-69 years in good health. Specimen: CD8+ T cells sorted from blood. This sequence joins TRBV28 and TRBJ1-6; 7 positions match TRBD1. Written as DNA, the CDR3 is TGTGCCAGCAGTTTTCCCGGGACAGAAAATTATAATTCACCCCTCCACTTT. Translated: CASSFPGTENYNSPLHF.